This is a list of T cell receptor beta chains from one sample in a study of regulatory T cells in long-lasting Graves disease. TCRdb reprocessed the multiplex PCR reads with MiXCR, giving one entry per CDR3 protein. Here the sample spans fewer than 450,000 distinct CDR3 sequences, around 21% being singletons. The material was peripheral blood mononuclear cells (PBMCs), obtained when the disease was refractory, from a patient treated with antithyroid drugs. These receptors were taken from a female donor with Graves disease. The CDR3 runs from the conserved cysteine through the conserved F or W. Each record gives: V gene, J gene, clone size, D gene, CDR3 DNA, CDR3 protein. D genes are given only for firm matches. The size entry is marked missing in some rows and otherwise reads once, few, many or a size class.

TRBV7-8	TRBJ2-7	many	TRBD1	TGTGCCAGCAGCTTCGGACAGGGTTCGGGAGAGCAGTACTTC	CASSFGQGSGEQYF
TRBV18	TRBJ2-5	many	NA	TGTGCCAGCTCACCACCGGATGGTCGGGAGACCCAGTACTTC	CASSPPDGRETQYF
TRBV14	TRBJ2-2	few	NA	TGTGCCAGCAGCCAATTTCTCACCGGGGAGCTGTTTTTT	CASSQFLTGELFF
TRBV20-1	TRBJ1-4	many	NA	TGCAGTGCTATACGGAATGAAAAACTGTTTTTT	CSAIRNEKLFF
TRBV12-3/TRBV12-4	TRBJ1-2	many	NA	TGTGCCAGCAGTTTAGGGCCGAGGGACTCTGGTGGCTACACCTTC	CASSLGPRDSGGYTF
TRBV29-1	TRBJ1-1	NA	TRBD1	TGCAGCGTTGAAGCGGGACAGGGGAACACTGAAGCTTTCTTT	CSVEAGQGNTEAFF
TRBV7-9	TRBJ1-5	NA	NA	TGTGCCAGCAGGCGAGGAACGGCAGATGGGAGCAATCAGCCCCAGCATTTT	CASRRGTADGSNQPQHF
TRBV7-9	TRBJ2-7	many	NA	TGTGCCAGCAGCTTATACGAGGGGGAGCAGTACTTC	CASSLYEGEQYF
TRBV6-5	TRBJ2-2	NA	NA	TGTGCCAGCAGTTTTTCCCCCCATAGGAGCACCGGGGAGCTGTTTTTT	CASSFSPHRSTGELFF
TRBV4-1	TRBJ1-1	few	NA	TGCGCCAGCAGCCAAGGACGGGCGGACACTGAAGCTTTCTTT	CASSQGRADTEAFF
TRBV28	TRBJ1-1	many	TRBD1	TGTGCCAGCAGCTCCACAGGGGGCGAGGGGAACACTGAAGCTTTCTTT	CASSSTGGEGNTEAFF